This TCR beta chain was observed in a study of CD8 T cells in ankylosing spondylitis. Using quantitative 5'-RACE with molecular barcodes, the authors made TCR beta libraries. TCRdb reprocessed the 5' RACE reads with MiXCR, giving one entry per CDR3 protein. The sample records roughly 370,000 distinct CDR3 sequences, 20% to 25% being singletons. Study outcomes and limitations: Blood from ankylosing spondylitis patients appeared to carry a characteristic roughly 8-variant TCR beta motif. Past research had described some motif variants in reactive arthritis synovial fluid and blood.

Points on this clonotype: The antigen is not known.

Germline values: CDR1 LNHNV, CDR2 YYDKDF (reference sequence). The V and J ends lost 4 bases and 1 base, in that order; junction bases with no gene match: 2. CDR3 length: 14 residues. The sequenced material came from blood, either unsorted or a sorted T cell fraction (not recorded which). The TCR was taken from a male donor with ankylosing spondylitis. The genes are TRBV15 and TRBJ2-3; 7 nucleotides align to TRBD2. The CDR3 sequence: CATSIAGGTDTQYF. The CDR3 nucleotides read TGTGCCACCAGCATAGCGGGCGGCACAGATACGCAGTATTTT.